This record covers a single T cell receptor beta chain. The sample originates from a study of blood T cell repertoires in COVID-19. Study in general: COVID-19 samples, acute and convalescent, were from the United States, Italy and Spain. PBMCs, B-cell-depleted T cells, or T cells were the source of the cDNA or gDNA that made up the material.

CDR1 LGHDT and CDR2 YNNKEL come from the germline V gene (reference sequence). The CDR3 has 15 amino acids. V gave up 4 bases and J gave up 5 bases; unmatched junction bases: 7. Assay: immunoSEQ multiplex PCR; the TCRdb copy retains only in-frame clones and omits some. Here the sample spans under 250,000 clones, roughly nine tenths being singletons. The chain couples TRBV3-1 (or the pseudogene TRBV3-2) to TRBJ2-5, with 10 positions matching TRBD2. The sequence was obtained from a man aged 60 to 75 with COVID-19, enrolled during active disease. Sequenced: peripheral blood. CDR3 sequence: CASSLLSGGAETQYF. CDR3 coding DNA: TGTGCCAGCAGCCTTTTGAGCGGGGGGGCTGAGACCCAGTACTTC.